A selection of T cell receptor beta chains follows, all from one sample in a study of T cell responses to AZD1222 COVID-19 vaccine. The protocol was immunoSEQ multiplex PCR, while the TCRdb copy is restricted to in-frame clones and leaves out a portion. The table lists around 100,000 clones, about 86% of them singletons. Sequenced here: peripheral blood, sampled on day 0 of AZD1222 vaccination. These receptors all come from an adult in good health. Each CDR3 is given with its conserved first and last residue. The D gene is left open where the match is weak. The size field is filled for only some rows; it gives once, few, many or a size class.

TRBJ1-2 TRBD1 TRBV2 NA CASINDRGNNGYTF TGTGCCAGCATTAACGACAGGGGGAACAATGGCTACACCTTC
TRBJ1-2 NA TRBV6-5 once CASSSTGPLGLYGYTF TGTGCCAGCAGTTCCACGGGCCCCCTGGGATTGTATGGCTACACCTTC
TRBJ1-2 TRBD1 TRBV19 few CASSPTGGGGYTF TGTGCCAGTAGTCCAACAGGGGGCGGCGGCTACACCTTC
TRBJ2-1 NA TRBV6-5 NA CASSFGPGNEQFF TGTGCCAGCAGTTTTGGACCGGGCAATGAGCAGTTCTTC
TRBJ1-2 NA TRBV12-3/TRBV12-4 NA CASRPTGGYGYTF TGTGCCAGCAGACCGACAGGAGGCTATGGCTACACCTTC
TRBJ1-2 NA TRBV7-8 NA CASSATGDKAGGYTF TGTGCCAGCAGCGCAACCGGGGACAAAGCAGGTGGCTACACCTTC
TRBJ1-5 TRBD1 TRBV27 NA CASSNRDRGNQPQHF TGTGCCAGCAGCAACCGGGACAGAGGAAATCAGCCCCAGCATTTT
TRBJ1-4 TRBD1 TRBV5-6 NA CASSSPGQGISNEKLFF TGTGCCAGCAGCTCGCCCGGACAGGGAATATCTAATGAAAAACTGTTTTTT
TRBJ2-1 NA TRBV9 NA CASSGPGLQVNEQFF TGTGCCAGCAGCGGCCCGGGACTCCAAGTCAATGAGCAGTTCTTC
TRBJ2-7 NA TRBV6-2/TRBV6-3 NA CASSYGPTFAEQYF TGTGCCAGCAGTTACGGACCAACCTTCGCCGAGCAGTACTTC
TRBJ1-3 NA TRBV19 NA CASSIMISGNTIYF TGTGCCAGTAGTATTATGATTTCTGGAAACACCATATATTTT
TRBJ1-1 NA TRBV28 NA CASSLSVVQYTEAFF TGTGCCAGCAGTTTATCTGTAGTGCAGTACACTGAAGCTTTCTTT
TRBJ1-5 TRBD1 TRBV19 NA CASRLLNRGGNQPQHF TGTGCCAGTAGGCTTCTAAACAGGGGCGGCAATCAGCCCCAGCATTTT
TRBJ2-2 NA TRBV28 NA CASSPGLLHPELFF TGTGCCAGCAGCCCGGGACTCCTTCATCCGGAGCTGTTTTTT
TRBJ2-1 TRBD2 TRBV19 NA CASKGGRRWNEQFF TGTGCCAGTAAGGGCGGGAGGAGGTGGAATGAGCAGTTCTTC
TRBJ2-3 NA TRBV6-4 NA CASSDSGDGTDTQYF TGTGCCAGCAGTGACTCCGGAGACGGCACAGATACGCAGTATTTT
TRBJ2-6 NA TRBV6-5 NA CASSIQGTGANVLTF TGTGCCAGCAGTATCCAGGGGACCGGGGCCAACGTCCTGACTTTC
TRBJ1-2 NA TRBV28 NA CASTTGRQVRGYTF TGTGCCAGCACGACGGGGCGGCAGGTGCGTGGCTACACCTTC
TRBJ2-5 NA TRBV19 NA CASSSRNQETQYF TGTGCCAGTAGTAGTCGGAACCAAGAGACCCAGTACTTC
TRBJ1-1 NA TRBV7-3 NA CASSVTPGSEAFF TGTGCCAGCAGCGTAACCCCGGGCTCCGAAGCTTTCTTT
TRBJ1-2 NA TRBV11-2 NA CASSPDGRNYGYTF TGTGCCAGCAGCCCGGACGGACGTAACTATGGCTACACCTTC
TRBJ2-1 TRBD1 TRBV6-6 many CASSQLTGGSKFF TGTGCCAGCAGTCAATTAACAGGGGGAAGTAAGTTCTTC
TRBJ2-1 NA TRBV29-1 NA CSVGNGGTESRNEQFF TGCAGCGTTGGGAATGGGGGGACAGAAAGTAGGAATGAGCAGTTCTTC
TRBJ1-1 NA TRBV5-5 NA CASSLGVTEAFF TGTGCCAGCAGCTTGGGCGTAACTGAAGCTTTCTTT
TRBJ2-1 TRBD2 TRBV7-2 NA CASSPRTSGAYNEQFF TGTGCCAGCAGCCCAAGGACTAGCGGGGCTTACAATGAGCAGTTCTTC
TRBJ1-1 TRBD1 TRBV19 NA CASRSGQGAKAFF TGTGCCAGCCGCTCGGGACAGGGGGCAAAAGCTTTCTTT
TRBJ1-5 NA TRBV30 NA CAWSVDNNQPQHF TGTGCCTGGAGTGTAGACAACAATCAGCCCCAGCATTTT
TRBJ1-2 TRBD1 TRBV27 NA CASTRTGKAGYTF TGTGCCAGCACCCGGACAGGGAAGGCTGGCTACACCTTC
TRBJ2-7 NA TRBV27 few CASSLLGTALVYEQYF TGTGCCAGCAGTTTACTGGGGACCGCTTTAGTGTACGAGCAGTACTTC